This T cell receptor beta chain was sequenced during a study of blood T cell repertoires in COVID-19. Study-wide background: The United States, Italy and Spain provided the acute and convalescent COVID-19 samples. PBMCs, B-cell-depleted T cells, or T cells were the source of the cDNA or gDNA that made up the material.

Source study methods: For nucleated cells, counts were estimated from reference gene primer amplification. Here immunoSEQ multiplex PCR was the method, and the copy in TCRdb shows in-frame clones only, minus some. V and J calls and clone size are given by that table; D and trimming were obtained from the DNA. The table records around 100,000 clones, approximately 84% of them present only once. CDR3 length equals 11 residues. V dropped 6 bases and J dropped 11; count of bases not matched to a gene: 6. Germline CDR1 reads DFQATT; CDR2 reads SNEGSKA (reference sequence). The specimen sequenced was peripheral blood. The TCR was taken from a human donor in a cohort sampled during active COVID-19. The chain uses TRBV20-1 and TRBJ2-1; 8 bases map to TRBD1. The CDR3: CSAPGQGQQFF. The CDR3 nucleotides read TGCAGTGCCCCTGGACAGGGCCAGCAGTTCTTC.